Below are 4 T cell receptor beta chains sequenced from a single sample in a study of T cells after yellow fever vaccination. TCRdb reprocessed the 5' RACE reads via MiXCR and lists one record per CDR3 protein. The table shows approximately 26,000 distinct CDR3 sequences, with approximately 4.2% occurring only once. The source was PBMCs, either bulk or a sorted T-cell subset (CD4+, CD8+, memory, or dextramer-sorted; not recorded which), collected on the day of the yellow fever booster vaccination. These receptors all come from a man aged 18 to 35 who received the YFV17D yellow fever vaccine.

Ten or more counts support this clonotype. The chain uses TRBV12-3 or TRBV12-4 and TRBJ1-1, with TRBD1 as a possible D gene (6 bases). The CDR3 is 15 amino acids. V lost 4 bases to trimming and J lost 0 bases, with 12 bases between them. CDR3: CASSSHRAVNTEAFF. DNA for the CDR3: TGTGCCAGCAGTTCACACAGGGCAGTGAACACTGAAGCTTTCTTT.

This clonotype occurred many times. The CDR3, as DNA: TGTGCCAGCAGCTTGGCGGGGGGGCCAGATACGCAGTATTTT. It yields the protein CASSLAGGPDTQYF. The V and J genes are TRBV5-4 and TRBJ2-3; 8 bases match TRBD2. After removal of 0 bases from V and 4 bases from J, the junction contained 1 base not matched to a gene. Germline V lookup: CDR1 SGHNT, CDR2 YYREEE (reference sequence). The CDR3 contains 14 residues.

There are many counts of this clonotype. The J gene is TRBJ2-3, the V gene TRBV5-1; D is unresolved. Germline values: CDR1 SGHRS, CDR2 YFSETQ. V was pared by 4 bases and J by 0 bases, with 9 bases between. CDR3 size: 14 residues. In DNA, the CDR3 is TGCGCCAGCAGCGTAGGGCGGAGCACAGATACGCAGTATTTT. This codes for CASSVGRSTDTQYF.

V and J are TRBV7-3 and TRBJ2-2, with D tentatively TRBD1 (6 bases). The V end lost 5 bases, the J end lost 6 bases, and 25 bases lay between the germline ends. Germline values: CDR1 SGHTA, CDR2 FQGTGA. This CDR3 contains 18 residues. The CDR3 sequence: CASSPAGSTGFFAGELFF. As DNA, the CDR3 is TGTGCCAGCAGCCCCGCAGGAAGTACAGGGTTTTTTGCCGGGGAGCTGTTTTTT.